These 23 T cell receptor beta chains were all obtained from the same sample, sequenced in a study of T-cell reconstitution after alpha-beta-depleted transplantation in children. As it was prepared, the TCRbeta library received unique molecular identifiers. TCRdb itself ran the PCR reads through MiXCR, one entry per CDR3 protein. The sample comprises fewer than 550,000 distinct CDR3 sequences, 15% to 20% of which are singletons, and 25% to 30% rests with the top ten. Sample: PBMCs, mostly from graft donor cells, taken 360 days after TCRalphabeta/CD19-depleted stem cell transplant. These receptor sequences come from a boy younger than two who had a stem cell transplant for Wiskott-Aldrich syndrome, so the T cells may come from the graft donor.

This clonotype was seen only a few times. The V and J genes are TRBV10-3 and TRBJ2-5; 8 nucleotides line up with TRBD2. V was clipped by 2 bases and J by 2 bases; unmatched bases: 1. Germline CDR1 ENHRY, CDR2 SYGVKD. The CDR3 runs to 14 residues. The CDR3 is CAISERGGQETQYF. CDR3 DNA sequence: TGTGCCATCAGTGAGCGGGGGGGTCAAGAGACCCAGTACTTC.

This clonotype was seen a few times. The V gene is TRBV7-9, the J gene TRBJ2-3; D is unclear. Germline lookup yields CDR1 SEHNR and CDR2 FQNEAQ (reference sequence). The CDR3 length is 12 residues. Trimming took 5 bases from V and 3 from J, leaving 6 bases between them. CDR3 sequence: CASSPQTDTQYF. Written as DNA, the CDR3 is TGTGCCAGCAGCCCCCAGACAGATACGCAGTATTTT.

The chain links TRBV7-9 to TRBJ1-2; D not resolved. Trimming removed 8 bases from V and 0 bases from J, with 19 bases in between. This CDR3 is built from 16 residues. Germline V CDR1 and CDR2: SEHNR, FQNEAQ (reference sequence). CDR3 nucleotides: TGTGCCAGCGCCCCGCGGGAGGGAGTGGCTAACTATGGCTACACCTTC. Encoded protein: CASAPREGVANYGYTF.

In DNA form, the CDR3 reads TGTGCCAGCAGCCCCCAGGTCGAGGGCTACACCTTC. This gives the protein CASSPQVEGYTF. The chain couples TRBV12-3 or TRBV12-4 to TRBJ1-2; no definite D call. V was clipped by 6 bases and J by 8 bases, with 13 bases between them. CDR3 length equals 12 residues.

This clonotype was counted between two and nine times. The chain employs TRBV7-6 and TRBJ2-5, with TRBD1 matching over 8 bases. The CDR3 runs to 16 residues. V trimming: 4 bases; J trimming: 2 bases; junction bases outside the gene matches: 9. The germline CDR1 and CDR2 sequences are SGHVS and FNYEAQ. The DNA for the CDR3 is TGTGCCAGCAGCTCCTATGGGACAGGTTATCAAGAGACCCAGTACTTC. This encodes CASSSYGTGYQETQYF.

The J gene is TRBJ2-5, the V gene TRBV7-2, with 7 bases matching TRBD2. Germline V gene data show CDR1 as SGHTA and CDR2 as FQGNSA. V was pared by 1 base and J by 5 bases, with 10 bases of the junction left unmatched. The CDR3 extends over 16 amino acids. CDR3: CASSLGSSGRIETQYF. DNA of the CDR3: TGTGCCAGCAGCTTAGGATCTTCCGGGAGGATTGAGACCCAGTACTTC.

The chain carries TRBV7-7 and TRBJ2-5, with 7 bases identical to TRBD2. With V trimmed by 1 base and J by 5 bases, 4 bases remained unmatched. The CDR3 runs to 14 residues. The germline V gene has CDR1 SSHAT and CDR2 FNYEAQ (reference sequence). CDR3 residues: CASSLVGGVETQYF. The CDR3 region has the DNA TGTGCCAGCAGCTTAGTGGGAGGGGTTGAGACCCAGTACTTC.

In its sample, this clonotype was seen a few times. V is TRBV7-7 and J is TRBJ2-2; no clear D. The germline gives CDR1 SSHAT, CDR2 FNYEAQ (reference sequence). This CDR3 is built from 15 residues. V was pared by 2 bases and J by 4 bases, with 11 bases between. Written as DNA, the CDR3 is TGTGCCAGCAGCTTAAGGCCTAGAGGCACCGGGGAGCTGTTTTTT. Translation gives CASSLRPRGTGELFF.

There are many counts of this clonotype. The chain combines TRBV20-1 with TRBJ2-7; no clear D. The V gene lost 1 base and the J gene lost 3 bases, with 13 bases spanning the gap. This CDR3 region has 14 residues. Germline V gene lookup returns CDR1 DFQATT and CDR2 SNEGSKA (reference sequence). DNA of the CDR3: TGCAGTGCTAGAGGGGCAGTTACCTACTACGAGCAGTACTTC. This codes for CSARGAVTYYEQYF.

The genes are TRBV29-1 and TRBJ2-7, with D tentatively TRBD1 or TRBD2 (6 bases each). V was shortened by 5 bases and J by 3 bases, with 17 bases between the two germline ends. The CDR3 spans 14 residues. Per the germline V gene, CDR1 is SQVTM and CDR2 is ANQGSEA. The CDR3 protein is CSVSWAGHHYEQYF. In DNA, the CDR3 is TGCAGCGTTAGCTGGGCGGGACACCACTACGAGCAGTACTTC.

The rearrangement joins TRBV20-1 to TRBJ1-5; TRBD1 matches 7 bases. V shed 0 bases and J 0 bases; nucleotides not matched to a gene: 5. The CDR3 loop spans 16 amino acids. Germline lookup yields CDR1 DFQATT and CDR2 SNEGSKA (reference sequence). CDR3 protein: CSARDPDRASNQPQHF. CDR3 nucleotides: TGCAGTGCTAGAGATCCCGACAGGGCTAGCAATCAGCCCCAGCATTTT.

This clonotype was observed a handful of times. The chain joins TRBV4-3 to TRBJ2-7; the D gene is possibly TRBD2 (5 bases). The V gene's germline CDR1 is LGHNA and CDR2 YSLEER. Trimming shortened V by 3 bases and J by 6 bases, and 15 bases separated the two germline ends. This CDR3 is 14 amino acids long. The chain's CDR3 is CASSQEFTSSEQYF. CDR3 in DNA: TGCGCCAGCAGCCAGGAGTTTACTAGTTCCGAGCAGTACTTC.

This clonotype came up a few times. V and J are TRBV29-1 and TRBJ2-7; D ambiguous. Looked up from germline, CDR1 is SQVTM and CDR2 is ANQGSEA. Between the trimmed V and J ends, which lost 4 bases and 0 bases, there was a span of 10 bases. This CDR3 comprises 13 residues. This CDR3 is CSVGKGSSYEQYF. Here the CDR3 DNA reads TGCAGCGTTGGAAAGGGCTCCTCCTACGAGCAGTACTTC.

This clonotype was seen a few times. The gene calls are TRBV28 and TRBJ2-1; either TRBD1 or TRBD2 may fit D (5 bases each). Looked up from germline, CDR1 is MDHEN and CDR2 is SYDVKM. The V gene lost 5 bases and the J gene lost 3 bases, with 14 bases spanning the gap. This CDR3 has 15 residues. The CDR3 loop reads CASSPRGVVYNEQFF. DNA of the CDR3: TGTGCCAGCAGTCCTCGAGGGGTAGTCTACAATGAGCAGTTCTTC.

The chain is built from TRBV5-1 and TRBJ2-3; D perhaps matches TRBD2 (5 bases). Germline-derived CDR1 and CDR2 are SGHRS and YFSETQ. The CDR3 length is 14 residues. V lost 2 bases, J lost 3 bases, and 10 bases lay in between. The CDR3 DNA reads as TGCGCCAGCAGCTTTAAACGACTAACAGATACGCAGTATTTT. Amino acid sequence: CASSFKRLTDTQYF.

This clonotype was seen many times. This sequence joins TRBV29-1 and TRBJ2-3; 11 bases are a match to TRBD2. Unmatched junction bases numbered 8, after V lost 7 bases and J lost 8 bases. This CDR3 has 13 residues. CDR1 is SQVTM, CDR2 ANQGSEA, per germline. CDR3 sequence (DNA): TGCAGCGACCTAGCGGGGGGCAGGGGTACGCAGTATTTT. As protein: CSDLAGGRGTQYF.

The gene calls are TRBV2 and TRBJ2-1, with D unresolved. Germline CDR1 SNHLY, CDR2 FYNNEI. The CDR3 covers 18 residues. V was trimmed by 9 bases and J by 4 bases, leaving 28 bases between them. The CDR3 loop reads CASTTWAGEDIDYNEQFF. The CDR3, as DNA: TGTGCCAGTACCACCTGGGCAGGCGAAGATATAGATTACAATGAGCAGTTCTTC.

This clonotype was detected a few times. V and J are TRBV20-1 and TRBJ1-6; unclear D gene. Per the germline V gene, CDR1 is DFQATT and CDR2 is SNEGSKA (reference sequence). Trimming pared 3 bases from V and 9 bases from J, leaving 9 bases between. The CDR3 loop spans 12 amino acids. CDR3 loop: CSARARTSPLHF. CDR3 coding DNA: TGCAGTGCTAGGGCTAGGACTTCACCCCTCCACTTT.

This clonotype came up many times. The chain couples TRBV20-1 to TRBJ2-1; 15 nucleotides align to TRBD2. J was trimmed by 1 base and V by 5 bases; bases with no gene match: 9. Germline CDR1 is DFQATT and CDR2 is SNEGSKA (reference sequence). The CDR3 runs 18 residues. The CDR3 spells CSAGGLAGGERSYNEQFF. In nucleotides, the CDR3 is TGCAGTGCTGGGGGACTAGCGGGGGGCGAAAGGTCCTACAATGAGCAGTTCTTC.

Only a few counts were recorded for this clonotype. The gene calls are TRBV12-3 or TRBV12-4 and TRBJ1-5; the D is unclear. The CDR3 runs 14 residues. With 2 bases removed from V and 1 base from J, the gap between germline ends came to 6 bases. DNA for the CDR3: TGTGCCAGCAGTTTATGGGTCAGCAATCAGCCCCAGCATTTT. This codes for CASSLWVSNQPQHF.

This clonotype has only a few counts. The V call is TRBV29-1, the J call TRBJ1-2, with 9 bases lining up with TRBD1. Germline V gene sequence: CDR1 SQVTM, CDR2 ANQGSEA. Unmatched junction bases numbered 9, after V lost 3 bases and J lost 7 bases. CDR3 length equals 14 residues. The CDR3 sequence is CSVENLGQGRGYTF. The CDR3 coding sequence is TGCAGCGTTGAGAATCTTGGACAGGGGCGTGGCTACACCTTC.

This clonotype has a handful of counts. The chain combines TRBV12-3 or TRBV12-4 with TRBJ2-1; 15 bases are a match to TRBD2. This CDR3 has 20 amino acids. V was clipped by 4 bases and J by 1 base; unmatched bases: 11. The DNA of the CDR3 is TGTGCCAGCAGTTCCACCGGACTAGCGGGAGGGGTCATTTCCTACAATGAGCAGTTCTTC. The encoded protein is CASSSTGLAGGVISYNEQFF.

In DNA form, the CDR3 reads TGTGCCAGCAGCGTAGCGAGTAGCGGGAGTGCCGGGGAGCTGTTTTTT. Residues: CASSVASSGSAGELFF. V gene TRBV9 combines with J gene TRBJ2-2, with 9 bases identical to TRBD2. CDR1 is SGDLS and CDR2 is YYNGEE in the germline V gene. This CDR3 is built from 16 residues. The V and J ends lost 0 bases and 6 bases, in that order; junction bases with no gene match: 6. The entire variable domain, with the rest obtained from reference TRBV9 and TRBJ2-2, is as follows: DSGVTQTPKHLITATGQRVTLRCSPRSGDLSVYWYQQSLDQGLQFLIQYYNGEERAKGNILERFSAQQFPDLHSELNLSSLELGDSALYFCASSVASSGSAGELFFGEGSRLTVL.